One sample yielded the 4 T cell receptor beta chains listed below, sequenced in a study of radiation and T cells in renal cell carcinoma. Profiled with immunoSEQ multiplex PCR; TCRdb holds only in-frame clones, not every one. The data contain 100,000 to 150,000 clones, roughly 80% of them seen just once; the ten biggest clones take up 2.5% to 3.5%. Regarding time point: baseline pretreatment blood. Treatment defined: 15 Gy SBRT to primary tumor, nephrectomy 4 weeks later. This specimen consisted of blood, obtained from a patient whose treatment included radiotherapy and nephrectomy. The receptors come from a woman between 55 and 75 years old with renal cell carcinoma.

This clone was detected only once. The V gene is TRBV9, the J gene TRBJ1-2, with D uncertain. Germline CDR1 reads SGDLS; CDR2 reads YYNGEE. The CDR3 is made up of 15 amino acids. Trimming took off 0 bases at V and 2 bases at J, with 11 bases between the two ends. As DNA, the CDR3 is TGTGCCAGCAGCGTAGAAATGGGCACCAACTATGGCTACACCTTC. It is translated as CASSVEMGTNYGYTF.

The sample holds a few counts of this clone. The rearrangement uses TRBV29-1 and TRBJ2-7, with 9 bases matching TRBD1. This CDR3 region has 15 residues. Trimming at V came to 6 bases and at J to 0 bases, leaving 9 bases not matched to a gene. The germline V gene encodes CDR1 SQVTM and CDR2 ANQGSEA. CDR3 sequence: CSVKAMDRGSYEQYF. CDR3 DNA sequence: TGCAGCGTCAAGGCGATGGACAGGGGCTCCTACGAGCAGTACTTC.

This chain connects TRBV6-6 to TRBJ2-1, with 10 bases fitting TRBD1. The CDR3 spans 16 residues. Trimming at V came to 6 bases and at J to 5 bases, leaving 10 bases not matched to a gene. Germline CDR1 and CDR2: MNHNY and SVGAGI (reference sequence). The CDR3 bases are TGTGCCAGCAGCCAGCATGGGACAGGGGTACACAATGAGCAGTTCTTC. Protein sequence: CASSQHGTGVHNEQFF.

The V call is TRBV6-1, the J call TRBJ1-5, with D perhaps matching TRBD1 (5 bases). The CDR3 totals 15 residues. Germline assignment: CDR1 MNHNS and CDR2 SASEGT. Between the trimmed V and J ends, which lost 3 bases and 5 bases, there was a span of 14 bases. DNA of the CDR3: TGTGCCAGCAGTGAGTTGGGGACCTTCCATCAGCCCCAGCATTTT. Residues: CASSELGTFHQPQHF.